This entry concerns a single T cell receptor beta chain. The data originate from a study of blood T cell repertoires in COVID-19. Original analysis: Reference gene primer amplification in the assay estimated nucleated cell counts. This table comes from immunoSEQ multiplex PCR, and its TCRdb copy is limited to in-frame clones, with some not included. From that table come the V and J calls and clone size; the DNA was used to work out D and trimming. The repertoire holds under 100,000 clones, more than 70% seen once, with approximately 17% in the top ten. Between the trimmed V and J ends, which lost 0 bases and 0 bases, there was a span of 7 bases. This CDR3 spans 14 amino acids. CDR1 is SGHRS and CDR2 is YFSETQ in the germline V gene.

The chain carries TRBV5-1 and TRBJ2-7; no firm D call. Specimen: peripheral blood. This receptor was obtained from a human donor in a cohort sampled during active COVID-19. CDR3 bases: TGCGCCAGCAGCTTGGGGGCAGGCTCCTACGAGCAGTACTTC. Protein: CASSLGAGSYEQYF.